The 20 T cell receptor beta chains given below trace back to one sample, sequenced in a study of sequential checkpoint blockade in melanoma. The treatment denotes: randomized to nivolumab then ipilimumab (arm A) or the reverse (arm B). Produced via immunoSEQ multiplex PCR; TCRdb's table is partial and in-frame only. The repertoire holds some 40,000 clones, with over 30% as singletons. Material: tumor tissue (inferred from file names), obtained from a patient given nivolumab and ipilimumab in sequence. The receptors stem from a human donor with melanoma.

This clone was seen only once. V is TRBV29-1 and J is TRBJ2-7, with 11 nucleotides matching TRBD1. The CDR3 length is 13 residues. V lost 7 bases, J lost 6 bases, and 8 bases stayed unmatched. Germline CDR1 SQVTM, CDR2 ANQGSEA. The CDR3 reads CSAGTGTGGEQYF. As DNA, the CDR3 is TGCAGCGCCGGAACCGGGACAGGGGGCGAGCAGTACTTC.

The CDR3 sequence is CASSLVGGPDKNEKLFF. CDR3 nucleotide sequence: TGTGCCAGCAGCTTAGTGGGGGGTCCGGACAAAAATGAAAAACTGTTTTTT. The rearrangement uses TRBV11-3 and TRBJ1-4, with D maybe TRBD1 (5 bases). Trimming took 1 base from V and 5 from J, leaving 17 bases between them. The CDR3 loop spans 17 amino acids. Looked up from germline, CDR1 is SGHNT and CDR2 is YENEEA.

This chain connects TRBV6-8 to TRBJ1-2, with unresolved D. Germline V lookup: CDR1 MNHGY, CDR2 SAAAGT. Trimming shortened V by 5 bases and J by 4 bases, and 17 bases separated the two germline ends. This CDR3 region has 15 residues. CDR3 sequence reads: CASSPSDSTGYGYTF. The CDR3 nucleotides read TGTGCCAGCAGTCCCTCGGACTCTACTGGCTATGGCTACACCTTC.

The V and J genes are TRBV6-8 and TRBJ1-1; 7 bases match TRBD1. The ends lost 9 bases at V and 5 bases at J; junction bases unmatched: 12. Germline V gene data show CDR1 as MNHGY and CDR2 as SAAAGT. The CDR3 consists of 14 residues. The CDR3 bases are TGTGCCAGTAATAGCCCAGGGGGAAGGACTGAAGCTTTCTTT. Protein: CASNSPGGRTEAFF.

This chain uses TRBV28 with TRBJ2-7; D is perhaps TRBD1 (5 bases). This CDR3 spans 12 amino acids. CDR1 is MDHEN and CDR2 is SYDVKM in the germline V gene. The V and J ends lost 5 bases and 6 bases respectively, with 11 bases between them. The CDR3: CASSPPGFEQYF. CDR3 nucleotide sequence: TGTGCCAGCAGTCCCCCAGGGTTCGAGCAGTACTTC. Complete variable domain (other parts from reference TRBV28 and TRBJ2-7): DVKVTQSSRYLVKRTGEKVFLECVQDMDHENMFWYRQDPGLGLRLIYFSYDVKMKEKGDIPEGYSVSREKKERFSLILESASTNQTSMYLCASSPPGFEQYFGPGTRLTVT.

This clone was counted a few times. The chain carries TRBV9 and TRBJ2-3, with 9 bases lining up with TRBD1. CDR3 length: 16 amino acids. Looked up from germline, CDR1 is SGDLS and CDR2 is YYNGEE. With 4 bases clipped from V and 4 bases from J, the junction kept 10 bases outside the gene matches. The CDR3 loop reads CASSLRTGASSDTQYF. The CDR3 region has the DNA TGTGCCAGCAGCCTCCGGACAGGGGCCTCTTCAGATACGCAGTATTTT.

Only a few counts were recorded for this clone. The rearrangement joins TRBV6-8 to TRBJ2-1; TRBD2 is a possible D gene (5 bases). The ends were cut back, 2 bases at V and 0 bases at J, with 11 bases in the middle. The CDR3 runs 16 residues. The germline gives CDR1 MNHGY, CDR2 SAAAGT. Here the CDR3 DNA reads TGTGCCAGCAGTTACGGGAGCGGCCTCTCCTACAATGAGCAGTTCTTC. Translation: CASSYGSGLSYNEQFF.

J is TRBJ1-4 and V is TRBV19; TRBD1 aligns across 7 bases. This CDR3 region has 15 residues. The germline V gene encodes CDR1 LNHDA and CDR2 SQIVND (reference sequence). Trimming removed 2 bases from V and 0 bases from J; junction bases left unmatched: 0. The CDR3 here is CASSIQGATNEKLFF. CDR3 sequence (DNA): TGTGCCAGTAGTATACAGGGGGCAACTAATGAAAAACTGTTTTTT.

This clone has more than one count but fewer than ten. The CDR3 is CASSLLQGNTEAFF. The CDR3 nucleotides read TGTGCCAGCAGCTTATTACAGGGGAACACTGAAGCTTTCTTT. This chain joins TRBV11-3 and TRBJ1-1; the D gene is possibly TRBD1 (6 bases). The CDR3 covers 14 residues. Trimming took off 2 bases at V and 1 base at J, with 8 bases between the two ends. Germline values: CDR1 SGHNT, CDR2 YENEEA.

In its sample, this clone was seen a few times. V gene TRBV6-8 combines with J gene TRBJ1-1, with D possibly TRBD1 on 6 matching bases. CDR3 length: 16 amino acids. The V end was cut by 0 bases, the J end by 1 base, with 12 bases between. Germline CDR1 MNHGY, CDR2 SAAAGT. CDR3: CASSYSLKQGNTEAFF. The DNA for the CDR3 is TGTGCCAGCAGTTACTCCCTGAAACAGGGGAACACTGAAGCTTTCTTT.

This clone has a handful of counts. V and J are TRBV6-8 and TRBJ1-1, with D uncertain. V lost 1 base and J 10 bases, leaving 16 bases between the germline ends. This CDR3 comprises 14 residues. CDR1 and CDR2 (germline): MNHGY, SAAAGT. The CDR3 sequence is CASSYYSGSRGAFF. The CDR3 region has the DNA TGTGCCAGCAGTTACTACTCCGGGTCACGCGGAGCTTTCTTT.

This clone was picked up a small number of times. The rearrangement links TRBV11-3 to TRBJ1-2, with 7 bases fitting TRBD1. Germline V gives CDR1 SGHNT, CDR2 YENEEA. V was clipped by 1 base and J by 5 bases; unmatched bases: 16. The CDR3 loop spans 18 amino acids. The CDR3 sequence is CASSLVTGTARGGYGYTF. CDR3 nucleotides: TGTGCCAGCAGCTTAGTAACCGGGACAGCCCGAGGAGGGTATGGCTACACCTTC.

This clone was recorded a few times. The CDR3 here is CATSRDISGGSLQGEQFF. As DNA, the CDR3 is TGTGCCACCAGCAGAGATATCAGTGGTGGAAGTCTCCAGGGTGAGCAGTTCTTC. The chain combines TRBV15 with TRBJ2-1, with TRBD1 as a possible D gene (5 bases). CDR3 length: 18 residues. Germline V gene lookup returns CDR1 LNHNV and CDR2 YYDKDF (reference sequence). The V end lost 0 bases, the J end lost 9 bases, and 24 bases lay between the germline ends.

This clone was counted between two and nine times. J is TRBJ2-1 and V is TRBV28; D gene uncertain. The V end was cut by 11 bases, the J end by 0 bases, with 14 bases between. The CDR3 consists of 14 residues. The germline V gene has CDR1 MDHEN and CDR2 SYDVKM. CDR3 in amino acids: CASTRPVSYNEQFF. The CDR3 DNA reads as TGTGCCTCGACCCGGCCGGTCTCCTACAATGAGCAGTTCTTC. Looking up the rest from reference TRBV28 and TRBJ2-1 gives the full variable domain: DVKVTQSSRYLVKRTGEKVFLECVQDMDHENMFWYRQDPGLGLRLIYFSYDVKMKEKGDIPEGYSVSREKKERFSLILESASTNQTSMYLCASTRPVSYNEQFFGPGTRLTVL.

This chain links TRBV9 with TRBJ1-4; TRBD1 might be the D (5 bases). The CDR3 consists of 13 residues. Trimming pared 5 bases from V and 8 bases from J, leaving 13 bases between. Germline V gene data show CDR1 as SGDLS and CDR2 as YYNGEE. The CDR3 nucleotides read TGTGCCAGCAGGTGGACGCGGGGCGAAAAACTGTTTTTT. Encoded protein: CASRWTRGEKLFF.

This clone was counted a few times. This chain connects TRBV6-8 to TRBJ2-6, with D perhaps matching TRBD1 (5 bases). V lost 9 bases and J 4 bases, leaving 10 bases between the germline ends. This CDR3 is built from 13 residues. Germline V gene lookup returns CDR1 MNHGY and CDR2 SAAAGT. CDR3 in DNA: TGTGCCAGTGGGGCTCTGGGGGCCAACGTCCTGACTTTC. This sequence encodes CASGALGANVLTF.

This sequence joins TRBV1 and TRBJ2-1; the D segment call TRBD2 is taken from the table without a DNA check. TRBV1 is a recognized pseudogene. The CDR3 runs to 15 residues. The CDR3 region is CASSQARTLHNEQFF. In DNA, the CDR3 is TGCGCCAGCAGCCAAGCTCGGACTCTACACAATGAGCAGTTCTTC.

This clone was detected a few times. The J gene is TRBJ1-1, the V gene TRBV6-8; D not resolved. V was shortened by 2 bases and J by 11 bases, with 21 bases between the two germline ends. There are 15 residues in the CDR3. Germline assignment: CDR1 MNHGY and CDR2 SAAAGT. CDR3 DNA sequence: TGTGCCAGCAGTTACAGGGATTCCCCCTTCACCCCCGCTTTCTTT. This codes for CASSYRDSPFTPAFF.

This clone was found a few times. The J gene is TRBJ2-7, the V gene TRBV6-8, with 11 positions matching TRBD2. The junction had 3 bases not matched to a gene; V was cut back by 1 base and J by 1 base. CDR3 length equals 16 residues. In germline, CDR1 is MNHGY, CDR2 SAAAGT. The CDR3 reads CASSYLGLAGSYEQYF. The DNA of the CDR3 is TGTGCCAGCAGTTACTTAGGACTAGCGGGTTCCTACGAGCAGTACTTC.

The chain carries TRBV30 and TRBJ1-4; TRBD1 might be the D (5 bases). Germline V gene sequence: CDR1 GTSNPN, CDR2 SVGIG (reference sequence). CDR3 size: 13 residues. Deletions cut 8 bases from V and 4 bases from J, with 14 bases between. The CDR3 loop reads CAGKAGGNEKLFF. The CDR3 nucleotides are TGTGCCGGGAAGGCGGGGGGTAATGAAAAACTGTTTTTT.